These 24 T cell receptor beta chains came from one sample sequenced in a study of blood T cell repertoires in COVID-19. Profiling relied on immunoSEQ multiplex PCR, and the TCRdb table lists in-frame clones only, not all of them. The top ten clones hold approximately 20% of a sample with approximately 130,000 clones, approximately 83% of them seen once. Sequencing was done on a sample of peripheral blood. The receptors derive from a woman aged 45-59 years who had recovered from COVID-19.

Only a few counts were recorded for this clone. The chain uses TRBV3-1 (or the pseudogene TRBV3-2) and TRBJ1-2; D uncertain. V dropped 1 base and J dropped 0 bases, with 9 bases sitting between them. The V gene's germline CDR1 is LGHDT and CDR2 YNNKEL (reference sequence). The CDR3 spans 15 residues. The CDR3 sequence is CASSQGTLTNYGYTF. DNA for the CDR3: TGTGCCAGCAGCCAAGGGACTCTAACTAACTATGGCTACACCTTC.

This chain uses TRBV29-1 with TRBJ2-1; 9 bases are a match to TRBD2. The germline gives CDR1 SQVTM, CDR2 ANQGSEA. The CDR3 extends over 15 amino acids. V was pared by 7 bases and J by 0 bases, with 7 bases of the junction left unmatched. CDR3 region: CSGGTSRNSYNEQFF. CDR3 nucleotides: TGCAGCGGCGGGACTAGCCGAAACTCCTACAATGAGCAGTTCTTC.

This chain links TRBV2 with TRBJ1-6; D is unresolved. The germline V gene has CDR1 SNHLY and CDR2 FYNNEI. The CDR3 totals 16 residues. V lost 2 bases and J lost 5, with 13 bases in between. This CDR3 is CASSESDTRHNSPLHF. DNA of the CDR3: TGTGCCAGCAGTGAATCAGACACCAGGCATAATTCACCCCTCCACTTT. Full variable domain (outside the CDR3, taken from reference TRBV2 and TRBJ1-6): EPEVTQTPSHQVTQMGQEVILRCVPISNHLYFYWYRQILGQKVEFLVSFYNNEISEKSEIFDDQFSVERPDGSNFTLKIRSTKLEDSAMYFCASSESDTRHNSPLHFGNGTRLTVT.

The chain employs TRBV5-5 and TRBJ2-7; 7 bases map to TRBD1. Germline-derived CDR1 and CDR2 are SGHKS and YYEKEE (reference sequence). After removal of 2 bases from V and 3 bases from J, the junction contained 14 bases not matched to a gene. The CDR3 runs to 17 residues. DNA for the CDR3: TGTGCCAGCAGCTTTATCGCAGGGGGTAGTTCCCTCTACGAGCAGTACTTC. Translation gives CASSFIAGGSSLYEQYF.

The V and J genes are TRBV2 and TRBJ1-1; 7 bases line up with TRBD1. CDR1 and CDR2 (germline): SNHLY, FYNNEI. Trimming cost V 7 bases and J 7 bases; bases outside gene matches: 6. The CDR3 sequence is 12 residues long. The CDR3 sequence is CASKEGASEAFF. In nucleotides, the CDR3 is TGTGCCAGCAAGGAGGGGGCGAGTGAAGCTTTCTTT.

The CDR3 spells CASSYSNRLNSPLHF. In nucleotides, the CDR3 is TGTGCCAGCAGTTACTCGAACAGACTAAATTCACCCCTCCACTTT. V usage is TRBV6-6 and J usage is TRBJ1-6, with D unclear. V lost 0 bases and J lost 7, with 10 bases in between. The CDR3 consists of 15 residues. Germline V gene lookup returns CDR1 MNHNY and CDR2 SVGAGI (reference sequence).

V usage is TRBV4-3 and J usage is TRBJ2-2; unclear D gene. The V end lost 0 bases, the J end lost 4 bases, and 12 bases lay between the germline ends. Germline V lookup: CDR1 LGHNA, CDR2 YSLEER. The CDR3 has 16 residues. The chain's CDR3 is CASSQETGSVTGELFF. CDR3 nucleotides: TGCGCCAGCAGCCAAGAGACGGGTTCGGTCACCGGGGAGCTGTTTTTT.

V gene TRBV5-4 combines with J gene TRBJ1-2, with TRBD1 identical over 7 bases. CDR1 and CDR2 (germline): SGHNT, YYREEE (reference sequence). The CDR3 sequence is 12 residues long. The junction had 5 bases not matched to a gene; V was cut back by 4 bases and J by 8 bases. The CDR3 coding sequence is TGTGCCAGCAGCACCGGACAGGACGGCTACACCTTC. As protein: CASSTGQDGYTF.

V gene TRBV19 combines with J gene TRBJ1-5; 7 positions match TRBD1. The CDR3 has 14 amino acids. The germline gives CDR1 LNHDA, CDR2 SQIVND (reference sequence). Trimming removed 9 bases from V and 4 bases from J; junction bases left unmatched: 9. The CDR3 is CASDSPGQNQPQHF. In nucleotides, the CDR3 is TGTGCCAGCGATTCTCCGGGACAGAATCAGCCCCAGCATTTT.

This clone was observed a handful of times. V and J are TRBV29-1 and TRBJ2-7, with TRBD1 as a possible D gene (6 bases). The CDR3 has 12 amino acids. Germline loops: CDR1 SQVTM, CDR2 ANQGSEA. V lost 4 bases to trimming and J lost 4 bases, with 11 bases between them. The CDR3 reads CSVAIGGYEQYF. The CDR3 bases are TGCAGCGTTGCCATAGGGGGTTACGAGCAGTACTTC.

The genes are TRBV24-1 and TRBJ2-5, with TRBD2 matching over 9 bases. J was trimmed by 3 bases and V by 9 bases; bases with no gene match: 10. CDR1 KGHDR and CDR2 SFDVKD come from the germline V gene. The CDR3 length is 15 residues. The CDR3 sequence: CATEAGGEGKETQYF. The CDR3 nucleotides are TGTGCCACCGAGGCGGGAGGGGAGGGTAAAGAGACCCAGTACTTC.

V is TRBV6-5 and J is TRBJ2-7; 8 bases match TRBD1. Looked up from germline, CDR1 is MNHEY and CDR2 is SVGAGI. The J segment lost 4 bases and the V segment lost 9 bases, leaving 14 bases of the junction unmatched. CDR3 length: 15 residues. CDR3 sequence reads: CASSPTRGRFYEQYF. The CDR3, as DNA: TGTGCCAGTTCGCCGACCAGGGGGCGGTTTTACGAGCAGTACTTC.

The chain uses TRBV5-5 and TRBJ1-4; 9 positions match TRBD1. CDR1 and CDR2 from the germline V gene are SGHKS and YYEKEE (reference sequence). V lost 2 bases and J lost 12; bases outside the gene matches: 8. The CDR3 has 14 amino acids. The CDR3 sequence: CASSFTGGQGELFF. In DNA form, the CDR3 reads TGTGCCAGCAGCTTCACAGGGGGCCAGGGGGAACTGTTTTTT.

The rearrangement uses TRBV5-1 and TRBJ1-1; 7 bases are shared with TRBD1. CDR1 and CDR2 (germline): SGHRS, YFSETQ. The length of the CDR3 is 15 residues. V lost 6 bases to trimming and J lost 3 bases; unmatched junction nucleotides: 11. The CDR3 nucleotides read TGCGCCAGCACCGTTGGAGGGACAGACTACACTGAAGCTTTCTTT. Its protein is CASTVGGTDYTEAFF.

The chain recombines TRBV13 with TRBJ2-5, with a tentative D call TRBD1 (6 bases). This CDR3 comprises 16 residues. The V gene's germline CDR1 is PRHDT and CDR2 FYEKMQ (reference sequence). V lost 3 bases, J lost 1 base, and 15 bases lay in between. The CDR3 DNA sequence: TGTGCCAGCAGCTTGGGGGCGAGGAGGCGCCAAGAGACCCAGTACTTC. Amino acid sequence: CASSLGARRRQETQYF. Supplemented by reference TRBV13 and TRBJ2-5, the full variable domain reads AAGVIQSPRHLIKEKRETATLKCYPIPRHDTVYWYQQGPGQDPQFLISFYEKMQSDKGSIPDRFSAQQFSDYHSELNMSSLELGDSALYFCASSLGARRRQETQYFGPGTRLLVL.

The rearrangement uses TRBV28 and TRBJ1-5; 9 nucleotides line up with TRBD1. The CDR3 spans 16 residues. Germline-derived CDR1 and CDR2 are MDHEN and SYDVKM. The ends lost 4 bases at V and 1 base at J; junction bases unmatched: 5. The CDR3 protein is CASSSWTGVSNQPQHF. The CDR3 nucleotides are TGTGCCAGCAGTTCATGGACAGGGGTCAGCAATCAGCCCCAGCATTTT.

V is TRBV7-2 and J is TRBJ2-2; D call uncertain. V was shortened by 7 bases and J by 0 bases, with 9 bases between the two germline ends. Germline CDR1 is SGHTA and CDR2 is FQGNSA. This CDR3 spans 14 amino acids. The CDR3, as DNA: TGTGCCAGCACGCGGAGAGCGAACACCGGGGAGCTGTTTTTT. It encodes CASTRRANTGELFF. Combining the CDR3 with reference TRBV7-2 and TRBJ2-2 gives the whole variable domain GAGVSQSPSNKVTEKGKDVELRCDPISGHTALYWYRQSLGQGLEFLIYFQGNSAPDKSGLPSDRFSAERTGGSVSTLTIQRTQQEDSAVYLCASTRRANTGELFFGEGSRLTVL.

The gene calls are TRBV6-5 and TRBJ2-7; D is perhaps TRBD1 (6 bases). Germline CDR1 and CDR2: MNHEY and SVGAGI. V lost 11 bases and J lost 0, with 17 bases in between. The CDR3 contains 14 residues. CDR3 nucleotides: TGTGCCGCAGGGGACCCCCGTTTCTCCTACGAGCAGTACTTC. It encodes CAAGDPRFSYEQYF.

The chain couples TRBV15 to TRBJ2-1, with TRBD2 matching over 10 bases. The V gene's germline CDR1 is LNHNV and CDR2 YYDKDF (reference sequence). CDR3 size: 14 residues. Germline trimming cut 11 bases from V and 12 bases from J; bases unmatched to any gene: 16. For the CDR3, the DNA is TGTGCCTCCACAGCCAGCGGGGGGGCGATAGCGCAGTTCTTC. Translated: CASTASGGAIAQFF.

The CDR3 DNA is TGCGCCAGCAGCGCCCCGGGACAGGGTCTCGAGGAGCAGTACTTC. As protein: CASSAPGQGLEEQYF. V usage is TRBV5-1 and J usage is TRBJ2-7, with 9 bases identical to TRBD1. Germline CDR1 SGHRS, CDR2 YFSETQ. This CDR3 is built from 15 residues. V shed 4 bases, J shed 7 bases, and the junction held 12 bases outside the gene matches. The full variable domain, completed using reference TRBV5-1 and TRBJ2-7, is KAGVTQTPRYLIKTRGQQVTLSCSPISGHRSVSWYQQTPGQGLQFLFEYFSETQRNKGNFPGRFSGRQFSNSRSEMNVSTLELGDSALYLCASSAPGQGLEEQYFGPGTRLTVT.

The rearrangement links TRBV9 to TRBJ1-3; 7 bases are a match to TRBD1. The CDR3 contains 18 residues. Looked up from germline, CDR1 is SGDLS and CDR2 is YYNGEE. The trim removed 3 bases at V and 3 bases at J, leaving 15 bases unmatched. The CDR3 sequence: CASSAARGTTGSGNTIYF. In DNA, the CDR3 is TGTGCCAGCAGCGCCGCTCGTGGGACGACAGGGAGTGGAAACACCATATATTTT.

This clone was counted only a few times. Here the CDR3 DNA reads TGTGCCAGCAGCCGCGGAGGAGACGAGCAGTACTTC. It specifies CASSRGGDEQYF. V usage is TRBV7-9 and J usage is TRBJ2-7, with D perhaps matching TRBD2 (5 bases). Germline V gene lookup returns CDR1 SEHNR and CDR2 FQNEAQ (reference sequence). The CDR3 has 12 residues. Trimming cost V 5 bases and J 5 bases, with 10 bases left between them. The full variable domain, its missing parts supplied by reference TRBV7-9 and TRBJ2-7, is DTGVSQNPRHKITKRGQNVTFRCDPISEHNRLYWYRQTLGQGPEFLTYFQNEAQLEKSRLLSDRFSAERPKGSFSTLEIQRTEQGDSAMYLCASSRGGDEQYFGPGTRLTVT.

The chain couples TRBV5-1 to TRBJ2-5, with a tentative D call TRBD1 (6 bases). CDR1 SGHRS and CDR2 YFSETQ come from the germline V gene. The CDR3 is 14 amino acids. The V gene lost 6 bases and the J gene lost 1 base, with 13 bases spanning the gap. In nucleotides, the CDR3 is TGCGCCAGCAAAAGGGGGTCTAGCCAAGAGACCCAGTACTTC. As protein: CASKRGSSQETQYF.

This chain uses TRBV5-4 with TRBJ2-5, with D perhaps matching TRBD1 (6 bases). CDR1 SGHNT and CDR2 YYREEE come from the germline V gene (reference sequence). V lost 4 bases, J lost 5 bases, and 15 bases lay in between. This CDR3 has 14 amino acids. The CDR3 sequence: CASSRVGAGETQYF. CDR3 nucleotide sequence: TGTGCCAGCAGCCGGGTGGGGGCTGGGGAGACCCAGTACTTC.